This T cell receptor beta chain emerged from a study of glioma-infiltrating T cells. The study, taken as a whole, reports: CDR3 overlap between tissue and blood was very small. Non-neoplastic patients had below-expected tissue-blood divergence, while all gliomas exceeded expectation.

The germline gives CDR1 MNHEY, CDR2 SMNVEV (reference sequence). The CDR3 runs to 20 residues. About this clonotype itself: Its matching antigen is unknown. One end of the junction varies from germline; a read error may be responsible.

Amplification of TCR alpha and beta CDR3 regions from RNA used iRepertoire nested multiplex PCR. Input was roughly 100-450 ng of tissue mRNA or PBMC total RNA. Each CDR3 protein is one row after TCRdb ran MiXCR on the multiplex PCR reads. The sample consists of 150,000 or so distinct CDR3 sequences, roughly two fifths of them appearing once. This TCR was sampled from a human donor with low-grade glioma or glioblastoma, undergoing nonglioma brain surgery, or in good health (not recorded which). The chain links TRBV27 to TRBJ2-1; tentative D call: TRBD2 (5 bases). Sequenced: glioma tissue, nonneoplastic brain tissue, or PBMCs (not recorded which). The CDR3 DNA follows: TGTGCCATCAGTGAGGGTCTCAAATACGGTCAAGCGAGAATCTACAATGAGCAGTTCTTC. This codes for CAISEGLKYGQARIYNEQFF.